This entry lists 17 T cell receptor beta chains sequenced from one sample in a study of shared clonotypes between healthy human individuals. The data were produced by immunoSEQ multiplex PCR, yet TCRdb's version contains in-frame clones alone and is incomplete. The table has about 2,500,000 clones, roughly 92% seen once. The sample consisted of naive CD4+ T cells sorted from blood. As for subset: CD45RA+ positively selected. These receptors were collected from a man in his late teens or twenties in good health.

The chain links TRBV9 to TRBJ2-7, with 15 bases identical to TRBD2. Germline values: CDR1 SGDLS, CDR2 YYNGEE. V lost 4 bases, J lost 6 bases, and 5 bases stayed unmatched. The CDR3 sequence is 15 residues long. The CDR3 protein is CASSMGLAGGTEQYF. CDR3 DNA: TGTGCCAGCAGCATGGGACTAGCGGGAGGTACCGAGCAGTACTTC.

The V call is TRBV28, the J call TRBJ1-6; D gene unclear. CDR1 MDHEN and CDR2 SYDVKM come from the germline V gene. The V end was cut by 7 bases, the J end by 7 bases, with 17 bases between. The CDR3 contains 15 residues. In DNA form, the CDR3 reads TGTGCCAGCACCCCGCCGGGTTTGTTGAATTCACCCCTCCACTTT. It codes for CASTPPGLLNSPLHF.

The chain couples TRBV10-3 to TRBJ2-3, with 11 bases that match TRBD2. V trimming: 0 bases; J trimming: 0 bases; junction bases outside the gene matches: 5. The CDR3 is 18 residues long. The germline V gene has CDR1 ENHRY and CDR2 SYGVKD. CDR3 region: CAISESISGGASTDTQYF. CDR3 coding DNA: TGTGCCATCAGTGAGTCGATTAGCGGGGGGGCTAGCACAGATACGCAGTATTTT.

V usage is TRBV4-3 and J usage is TRBJ1-6, with D possibly TRBD1 on 5 matching bases. CDR1 is LGHNA, CDR2 YSLEER, per germline. This CDR3 region has 17 residues. V lost 3 bases and J 0 bases, leaving 12 bases between the germline ends. The CDR3: CASSQGTASSYNSPLHF. The DNA for the CDR3 is TGCGCCAGCAGCCAGGGGACGGCGAGCTCCTATAATTCACCCCTCCACTTT.

Comment on this clone: Other nucleotide sequences from this sample produce the same CDR3. This sequence joins TRBV5-1 and TRBJ2-1; D is unclear. Germline loops: CDR1 SGHRS, CDR2 YFSETQ. The V end was cut by 0 bases, the J end by 5 bases, with 6 bases between. The CDR3 consists of 13 residues. DNA of the CDR3: TGCGCCAGCAGCTTGGGGGTGGACAATGAGCAGTTCTTC. This gives the protein CASSLGVDNEQFF.

The chain joins TRBV18 to TRBJ1-2, with D unresolved. Germline CDR1 and CDR2: KGHSH and LQKENI. The V end lost 6 bases, the J end lost 5 bases, and 22 bases lay between the germline ends. The CDR3 has 16 amino acids. CDR3 residues: CASSPSSGGETYGYTF. The DNA of the CDR3 is TGTGCCAGCTCGCCCTCATCTGGTGGGGAGACTTATGGCTACACCTTC.

This clone has only one observation. Other nucleotide sequences from this sample produce the same CDR3. The V gene is TRBV10-2, the J gene TRBJ2-7; 9 nucleotides line up with TRBD1. V lost 5 bases to trimming and J lost 2 bases; unmatched junction nucleotides: 4. Germline values: CDR1 WSHSY, CDR2 SAAADI. This CDR3 spans 14 amino acids. In DNA, the CDR3 is TGCGCCAGCAGTTTGGGACAGGGCACCTACGAGCAGTACTTC. As protein: CASSLGQGTYEQYF.

J is TRBJ2-7 and V is TRBV29-1; 9 bases agree with TRBD1. V lost 5 bases to trimming and J lost 3 bases; unmatched junction nucleotides: 14. CDR3 length equals 16 residues. Germline lookup yields CDR1 SQVTM and CDR2 ANQGSEA. The CDR3 here is CSVILPKRDRDYEQYF. DNA for the CDR3: TGCAGCGTTATTTTACCGAAAAGGGACAGGGACTACGAGCAGTACTTC.

The rearrangement joins TRBV7-2 to TRBJ1-1, with D possibly matching TRBD1 (6 bases). Germline loops: CDR1 SGHTA, CDR2 FQGNSA. V was cut by 4 bases and J by 2 bases, with 11 bases left in between. The CDR3 is 14 residues long. The CDR3 spells CASSSRGYNTEAFF. The CDR3 DNA reads TGTGCCAGCAGCTCTAGGGGGTATAACACTGAAGCTTTCTTT.

The V gene is TRBV6-1, the J gene TRBJ2-1; no definite D call. Germline CDR1 and CDR2: MNHNS and SASEGT. The V end was cut by 1 base, the J end by 12 bases, with 16 bases between. The length of the CDR3 is 14 residues. The CDR3 nucleotides read TGTGCCAGCAGTGAAGAGGGCCCGCAAGGGTGGCAGTTCTTC. Amino acid sequence: CASSEEGPQGWQFF.

The chain combines TRBV7-8 with TRBJ1-6, with 7 bases aligning to TRBD1. This CDR3 is 15 amino acids long. Germline trimming cut 5 bases from V and 7 bases from J; bases unmatched to any gene: 8. The germline CDR1 and CDR2 sequences are SGHVS and FQNEAQ. The CDR3 DNA is TGTGCCAGCAGCCGCCGGGACAGCTTAAATTCACCCCTCCACTTT. Encoded protein: CASSRRDSLNSPLHF.

The genes are TRBV5-1 and TRBJ1-6, with 10 bases fitting TRBD1. The CDR3 has 17 residues. Germline V gene data show CDR1 as SGHRS and CDR2 as YFSETQ. J was trimmed by 6 bases and V by 1 base; bases with no gene match: 7. The CDR3 DNA sequence: TGCGCCAGCAGCTTGCCCCCCGGGACAGGGGCTAATTCACCCCTCCACTTT. Protein: CASSLPPGTGANSPLHF.

The chain has TRBV5-4 and TRBJ1-6, with TRBD1 identical over 7 bases. CDR1 and CDR2 from the germline V gene are SGHNT and YYREEE (reference sequence). The CDR3 has 15 amino acids. The V and J ends lost 7 bases and 5 bases, in that order; junction bases with no gene match: 9. The chain's CDR3 is CASAPGQENNSPLHF. Written as DNA, the CDR3 is TGTGCCAGCGCACCCGGACAGGAAAATAATTCACCCCTCCACTTT. Full variable domain (rest looked up from reference TRBV5-4 and TRBJ1-6): ETGVTQSPTHLIKTRGQQVTLRCSSQSGHNTVSWYQQALGQGPQFIFQYYREEENGRGNFPPRFSGLQFPNYSSELNVNALELDDSALYLCASAPGQENNSPLHFGNGTRLTVT.

Only a few counts were recorded for this clone. This chain uses TRBV2 with TRBJ1-2, with 7 bases fitting TRBD1. With 2 bases clipped from V and 8 bases from J, the junction kept 8 bases outside the gene matches. The germline V gene encodes CDR1 SNHLY and CDR2 FYNNEI. The CDR3 loop spans 14 amino acids. Written as DNA, the CDR3 is TGTGCCAGCAGTGAAAATCGACAGGGAGGAGGCTACACCTTC. It yields the protein CASSENRQGGGYTF.

The rearrangement uses TRBV6-5 and TRBJ1-2, with TRBD1 matching over 7 bases. The CDR3 covers 14 residues. Germline V lookup: CDR1 MNHEY, CDR2 SVGAGI. Trimming cost V 2 bases and J 8 bases; bases outside gene matches: 8. This CDR3 reads CASSYVDRGGGYTF. The CDR3 DNA reads as TGTGCCAGCAGTTACGTCGACAGAGGGGGCGGCTACACCTTC.

For the CDR3, the DNA is TGTGCCAGTAAGGCGAAGGCGGGAGCATTGGATGAGCAGTTCTTC. It is translated as CASKAKAGALDEQFF. This rearrangement joins TRBV19 to TRBJ2-1, with 7 nucleotides matching TRBD2. V lost 7 bases, J lost 8 bases, and 14 bases stayed unmatched. This CDR3 comprises 15 residues. CDR1 is LNHDA, CDR2 SQIVND, per germline (reference sequence).

CDR3 in amino acids: CASSRTTTNEKLFF. The CDR3 bases are TGTGCCAGCAGTCGGACCACAACTAATGAAAAACTGTTTTTT. The rearrangement uses TRBV7-9 and TRBJ1-4, with D unclear. The germline V gene encodes CDR1 SEHNR and CDR2 FQNEAQ (reference sequence). The CDR3 sequence is 14 residues long. Trimming cost V 6 bases and J 0 bases, with 8 bases left between them.